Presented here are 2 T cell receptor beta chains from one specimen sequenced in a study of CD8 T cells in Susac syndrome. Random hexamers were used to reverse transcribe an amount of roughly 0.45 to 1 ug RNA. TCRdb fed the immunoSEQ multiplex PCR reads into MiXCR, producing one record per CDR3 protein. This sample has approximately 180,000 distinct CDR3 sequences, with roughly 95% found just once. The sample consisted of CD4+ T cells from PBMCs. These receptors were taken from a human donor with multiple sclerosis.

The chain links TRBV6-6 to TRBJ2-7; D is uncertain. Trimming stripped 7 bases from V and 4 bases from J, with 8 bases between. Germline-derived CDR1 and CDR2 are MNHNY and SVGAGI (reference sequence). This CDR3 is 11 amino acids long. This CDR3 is CASTLGYEQYF. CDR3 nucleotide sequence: TGTGCCAGCACCCTGGGTTACGAGCAGTACTTC.

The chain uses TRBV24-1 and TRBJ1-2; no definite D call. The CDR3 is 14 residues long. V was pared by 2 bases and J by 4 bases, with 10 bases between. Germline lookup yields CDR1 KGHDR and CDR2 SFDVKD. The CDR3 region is CATSDSPGIYGYTF. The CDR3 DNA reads TGTGCCACCAGTGATTCCCCGGGGATCTATGGCTACACCTTC.